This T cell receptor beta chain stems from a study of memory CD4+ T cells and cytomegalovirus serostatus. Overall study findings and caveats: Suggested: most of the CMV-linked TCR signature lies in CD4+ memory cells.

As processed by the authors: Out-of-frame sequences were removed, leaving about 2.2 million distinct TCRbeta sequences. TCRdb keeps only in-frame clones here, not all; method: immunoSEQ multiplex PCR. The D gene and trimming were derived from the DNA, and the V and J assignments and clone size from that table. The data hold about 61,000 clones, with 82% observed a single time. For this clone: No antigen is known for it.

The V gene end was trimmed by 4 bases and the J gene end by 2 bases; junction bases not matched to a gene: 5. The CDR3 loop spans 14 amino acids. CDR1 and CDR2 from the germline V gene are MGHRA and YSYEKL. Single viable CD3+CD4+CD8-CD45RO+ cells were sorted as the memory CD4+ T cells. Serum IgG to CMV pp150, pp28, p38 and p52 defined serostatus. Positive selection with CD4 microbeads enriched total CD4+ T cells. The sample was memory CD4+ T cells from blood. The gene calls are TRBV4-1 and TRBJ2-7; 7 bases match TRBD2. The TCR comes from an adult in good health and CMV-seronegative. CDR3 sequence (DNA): TGCGCCAGCAGCCGGACGGGGGGAGCCTACGAGCAGTACTTC. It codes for CASSRTGGAYEQYF.